These T cell receptor beta chains were read from a single sample in a study of shared clonotypes between healthy human individuals. Sequenced by immunoSEQ multiplex PCR; TCRdb stores in-frame clones only, minus some. Here the sample spans 2 million to 2.5 million clones, more than 85% being singletons. Sequencing was done on a sample of naive CD4+ T cells from PBMCs. The receptors come from a man between 18 and 29 years old in good health. Some clones in this sample may be carry-over from other donors' samples. Both conserved end residues are part of each CDR3. D genes are given only for firm matches. The size entry is marked missing in some rows and otherwise reads once, few, many or a size class.

j_call,v_call,d_call,clone_size,cdr3_aa,cdr3_nt
TRBJ1-2,TRBV7-2,.,.,CASSLDGAWGYTF,TGTGCCAGCAGCTTAGATGGGGCGTGGGGCTACACCTTC
TRBJ2-5,TRBV2,.,.,CASSEAPRGYQETQYF,TGTGCCAGCAGTGAAGCCCCCAGGGGTTACCAAGAGACCCAGTACTTC
TRBJ2-2,TRBV5-1,TRBD2,.,CASSLTSGRAGVGELFF,TGCGCCAGCAGCTTGACTAGCGGGAGGGCCGGGGTCGGGGAGCTGTTTTTT
TRBJ1-4,TRBV5-1,.,.,CASSSRPLQGTNEKLFF,TGCGCCAGCAGCTCCAGACCCTTACAGGGCACTAATGAAAAACTGTTTTTT
TRBJ2-7,TRBV9,.,.,CASSPGAYEQYF,TGTGCCAGCAGCCCGGGTGCCTACGAGCAGTACTTC
TRBJ2-5,TRBV10-1,.,.,CASSRTVQETQYF,TGCGCCAGCAGCAGGACAGTCCAAGAGACCCAGTACTTC
TRBJ1-4,TRBV6-6,TRBD1,.,CASRRTGVTEKLFF,TGTGCCAGCAGGAGGACAGGGGTTACTGAAAAACTGTTTTTT
TRBJ1-5,TRBV4-1,.,few,CASSQLGISAQHF,TGCGCCAGCAGCCAACTCGGAATATCGGCCCAGCATTTT
TRBJ1-1,TRBV5-4,.,.,CASIIQGGTEAFF,TGTGCCAGCATCATTCAGGGAGGAACTGAAGCTTTCTTT
TRBJ2-1,TRBV6-5,TRBD2,.,CASSYLSGRSNNEQFF,TGTGCCAGCAGTTATCTCAGCGGGAGATCCAACAATGAGCAGTTCTTC
TRBJ1-5,TRBV12-5,.,once,CASGGGGHQPQHF,TGTGCTAGTGGTGGGGGGGGCCATCAGCCCCAGCATTTT
TRBJ2-7,TRBV28,.,.,CASSGRGFGSGTGPYEQYF,TGTGCCAGCAGTGGCCGAGGGTTTGGTTCGGGGACGGGGCCCTACGAGCAGTACTTC
TRBJ1-5,TRBV30,.,.,CAWSGQEISNQPQHF,TGTGCCTGGAGTGGACAGGAGATTAGCAATCAGCCCCAGCATTTT
TRBJ2-5,TRBV5-1,TRBD1,.,CASSLQGYPQETQYF,TGCGCCAGCAGCTTACAGGGGTATCCCCAAGAGACCCAGTACTTC
TRBJ2-5,TRBV6-1,.,.,CASSEGLPGTQYF,TGTGCCAGCAGTGAAGGACTCCCCGGGACCCAGTACTTC
TRBJ1-3,TRBV25-1,.,.,CASRGRGSGNTIYF,TGTGCCAGCCGTGGACGGGGCTCTGGAAACACCATATATTTT
TRBJ1-1,TRBV5-1,TRBD1,once,CASSLGQGGKAFF,TGCGCCAGCAGCTTGGGACAGGGGGGAAAGGCTTTCTTT
TRBJ1-5,TRBV5-1,.,.,CASSLEGPQPQHF,TGCGCCAGCAGCTTGGAAGGACCTCAGCCCCAGCATTTT
TRBJ1-1,TRBV9,.,.,CASSVVGRDTEAFF,TGTGCCAGCAGCGTAGTAGGAAGAGACACTGAAGCTTTCTTT
TRBJ1-1,TRBV30,.,.,CAWSVRGLEAFF,TGTGCCTGGAGTGTACGCGGGCTTGAAGCTTTCTTT
TRBJ1-3,TRBV5-1,.,.,CASSWESGNTIYF,TGCGCCAGCAGTTGGGAATCTGGAAACACCATATATTTT
TRBJ1-1,TRBV7-8,.,.,CASSLVGQGTEAFF,TGTGCCAGCAGCTTAGTTGGTCAGGGCACTGAAGCTTTCTTT
TRBJ2-2,TRBV2,.,.,CASTGQGVANTGELFF,TGTGCCAGCACGGGGCAGGGTGTCGCGAACACCGGGGAGCTGTTTTTT
TRBJ1-2,TRBV18,TRBD1,.,CASSPGQGACTF,TGTGCCAGCTCACCCGGACAGGGGGCCTGCACCTTC
TRBJ1-1,TRBV4-3,.,.,CASSSRVEGEAFF,TGCGCCAGCAGCTCGAGGGTAGAAGGTGAAGCTTTCTTT
TRBJ2-1,TRBV7-6,TRBD2,.,CASSSYGTSGRGEQFF,TGTGCCAGCAGCTCGTACGGGACTAGCGGGAGAGGTGAGCAGTTCTTC
TRBJ2-3,TRBV28,TRBD2,.,CASSLPPLAGDTQYF,TGTGCCAGCAGTTTACCTCCCTTAGCGGGAGATACGCAGTATTTT
TRBJ2-7,TRBV2,.,.,CASSQGSPYEQYF,TGTGCCAGCAGTCAAGGGTCACCCTACGAGCAGTACTTC
TRBJ2-7,TRBV19,TRBD1,.,CASSIAPGGTYEQYF,TGTGCCAGTAGTATAGCGCCAGGGGGAACCTACGAGCAGTACTTC
TRBJ1-1,TRBV5-4,.,few,CASSLEANRMNTEAFF,TGTGCCAGCAGCTTGGAGGCAAATCGAATGAACACTGAAGCTTTCTTT
TRBJ1-4,TRBV28,.,.,CASSFWQANEKLFF,TGTGCCAGCAGTTTTTGGCAGGCAAATGAAAAACTGTTTTTT
TRBJ1-4,TRBV11-2,.,.,CASSLGVENGIEKLFF,TGTGCCAGCAGCTTAGGCGTGGAAAATGGGATAGAAAAACTGTTTTTT
TRBJ1-5,TRBV19,TRBD1,once,CASSISRGLDQPQHF,TGTGCCAGTAGTATATCTAGGGGGCTCGATCAGCCCCAGCATTTT
TRBJ1-1,TRBV7-6,TRBD1,.,CASSLTTGDTEAFF,TGTGCCAGCAGCTTAACGACAGGGGACACTGAAGCTTTCTTT
TRBJ1-2,TRBV6-5,.,.,CASSQDLYGYTF,TGTGCCAGCAGTCAGGACCTCTATGGCTACACCTTC
TRBJ1-2,TRBV19,.,.,CASSAQGVPNYGYTF,TGTGCCAGTAGTGCGCAGGGAGTTCCCAACTATGGCTACACCTTC
TRBJ1-2,TRBV19,TRBD1,.,CASTRQGSIYGYTF,TGTGCCAGTACTCGACAGGGCTCCATCTATGGCTACACCTTC
TRBJ2-2,TRBV5-6,.,.,CASSFKLVLRTGELFF,TGTGCCAGCAGCTTTAAACTAGTTTTGCGCACCGGGGAGCTGTTTTTT
TRBJ2-1,TRBV7-2,.,.,CASSSGQYNEQFF,TGTGCCAGCAGCTCCGGACAGTACAATGAGCAGTTCTTC
TRBJ2-7,TRBV11-2,.,.,CASSLNAYEQYF,TGTGCCAGCAGCCTTAACGCCTACGAGCAGTACTTC
TRBJ2-7,TRBV7-9,.,.,CASSPGTAGEQYF,TGTGCCAGCAGCCCTGGGACAGCGGGGGAGCAGTACTTC
TRBJ2-3,TRBV13,.,once,CASSLVQQGIRPDTQYF,TGTGCCAGCAGCTTAGTGCAACAGGGAATTCGTCCAGATACGCAGTATTTT
TRBJ2-2,TRBV7-6,TRBD2,.,CASSLRLAGMNTGELFF,TGTGCCAGCAGCTTGCGACTAGCGGGAATGAACACCGGGGAGCTGTTTTTT
TRBJ1-6,TRBV7-3,TRBD1,.,CASSLKGTADSPLHF,TGTGCCAGCAGCTTAAAGGGGACAGCCGATTCACCCCTCCACTTT
TRBJ2-7,TRBV28,TRBD1,.,CASSSSTGTGYEQYF,TGTGCCAGCAGTTCCTCAACCGGGACAGGGTACGAGCAGTACTTC
TRBJ2-2,TRBV6-1,.,.,CASSERWGGELFF,TGTGCCAGCAGTGAACGGTGGGGCGGGGAGCTGTTTTTT
TRBJ1-1,TRBV7-3,.,.,CASSAYAGGAEAFF,TGTGCCAGCAGCGCCTACGCGGGGGGAGCTGAAGCTTTCTTT
TRBJ1-2,TRBV2,.,.,CASSGGSMSNYGYTF,TGTGCCAGCAGTGGTGGCTCAATGAGTAACTATGGCTACACCTTC
TRBJ2-1,TRBV4-1,.,.,CASSQVGSGRYNEQFF,TGCGCCAGCAGCCAAGTGGGTAGCGGACGTTACAATGAGCAGTTCTTC
TRBJ2-7,TRBV7-9,TRBD1,.,CASSSTGTGNEQYF,TGTGCCAGCAGCTCCACCGGGACAGGGAACGAGCAGTACTTC
TRBJ1-4,TRBV7-9,.,.,CASSRRLDVEKLFF,TGTGCCAGCAGCCGTCGGTTAGACGTTGAAAAACTGTTTTTT
TRBJ2-7,TRBV12-1,.,.,CASSFASDRSYEQYF,TGTGCCAGCAGCTTTGCTTCGGACAGGAGCTACGAGCAGTACTTC
TRBJ2-6,TRBV9,.,.,CASSAQLGANVLTF,TGTGCCAGCAGCGCCCAGCTTGGGGCCAACGTCCTGACTTTC
TRBJ1-5,TRBV19,.,.,CASSILGQTNQPQHF,TGTGCCAGTAGTATTTTAGGGCAGACCAATCAGCCCCAGCATTTT
TRBJ1-1,TRBV28,TRBD1,.,CASSLGGTGRTEAFF,TGTGCCAGCAGTTTAGGGGGGACAGGGCGGACTGAAGCTTTCTTT
TRBJ2-1,TRBV6-6,.,.,CASSSRSLDEQFF,TGTGCCAGCAGTTCTCGGAGTCTCGATGAGCAGTTCTTC
TRBJ2-2,TRBV29-1,TRBD1,.,CSGTGVIAGELFF,TGCAGCGGGACAGGGGTTATTGCCGGGGAGCTGTTTTTT
TRBJ1-2,TRBV7-2,.,.,CASSLGQGKGYGYTF,TGTGCCAGCAGCTTAGGGCAGGGGAAGGGTTATGGCTACACCTTC
TRBJ1-5,TRBV4-2,.,.,CASSPEARSNQPQHF,TGTGCCAGCAGCCCCGAGGCTAGGAGCAATCAGCCCCAGCATTTT